This T cell receptor beta chain was sequenced during a study of T cells after yellow fever vaccination. Study in general: Fractions of low cell number were prepared using SMART-Seq v4 Ultra Low Input.

5'RACE template switching generated TCR cDNA, adding a universal primer site and UMIs. MiXCR was run by TCRdb on the 5' RACE reads, yielding one entry per CDR3 protein. The sample comprises a few hundred thousand distinct CDR3 sequences, more than 3% of which are singletons, and under 3.5% rests with the top ten. Findings and limits, study-wide: Post-booster repertoires contained most primary-vaccination clones again (96% CD4, approximately 88% CD8). Bulk-population clonotypes that are abundant could appear as contaminants in FACS-sorted repertoires.

Details on this clonotype: Its antigen remains unknown.

With 5 bases removed from V and 13 bases from J, the gap between germline ends came to 15 bases. Germline V gene data show CDR1 as SGHAT and CDR2 as FQNNGV. CDR3 length: 12 residues. The V and J genes are TRBV11-2 and TRBJ2-1; D unclear. The clonotype comes from a man aged 18-30 years who received the YFV17D yellow fever vaccine. The sample was CD4+ T cells sorted from PBMCs, taken 10 days after the yellow fever booster vaccination. The DNA of the CDR3 is TGTGCCAGCAGCACAACGACGTATACTCAGTTCTTC. Amino acid sequence: CASSTTTYTQFF.